This TCR beta chain was sequenced in a study of spatial heterogeneity in lung cancer. As to time point: sample taken at primary tumor resection. Sequencing of whole RNA from tumor, nontumor lung or frozen PBMC involved no sorting. Samples were donated by 72 untreated early-stage non-small cell lung cancer patients. Individually, TCR cDNA molecules were each labelled with a unique molecular identifier. In TCRdb, the 5' RACE reads were re-called with MiXCR into one record per CDR3 protein. Of some 85,000 distinct CDR3 sequences listed, approximately 20% are singletons. V lost 6 bases to trimming and J lost 5 bases, with 11 bases between them. This CDR3 is 13 amino acids long. Germline V gives CDR1 MNHEY, CDR2 SMNVEV (reference sequence).

The receptor's source is a male donor with early-stage non-small cell lung cancer. The chain combines TRBV27 with TRBJ2-1; maybe TRBD2 (6 bases). This sample comprised PBMCs, obtained at surgery. CDR3 region: CASRLTSNNEQFF. In DNA, the CDR3 is TGTGCCAGCAGACTAACTAGCAACAATGAGCAGTTCTTC.